This T cell receptor (beta chain) emerged from a study of T-cell reconstitution after alpha-beta-depleted transplantation in children. Study-level findings and limits: Some patients owed their high day-60 TCRbeta diversity to surviving recipient T cells and thymic progenitors. About two months after transplant, alpha-beta T cells reportedly came from several hundred expanded graft clones. T cells produced anew were the main source of T-cell counts and diversity one year after transplant.

This clonotype has ten or more counts. Its antigen remains unknown. Trimming cost V 3 bases and J 8 bases; bases outside gene matches: 7. Germline V gene data show CDR1 as DFQATT and CDR2 as SNEGSKA (reference sequence). The CDR3 is made up of 13 amino acids. Construction of the TCRbeta library involved unique molecular identifiers. One entry per CDR3 protein results from TCRdb running MiXCR on the PCR reads. The repertoire holds nearly 200,000 distinct CDR3 sequences, with 6.3% as singletons. The rearrangement uses TRBV20-1 and TRBJ2-1; 7 nucleotides line up with TRBD2. This receptor was obtained from a girl under three years old with combined immunodeficiency, due to receive a stem cell transplant. The starting material was PBMCs, obtained before TCRalphabeta/CD19-depleted stem cell transplant. Here the CDR3 reads CSASGGNGHEQFF. Written as DNA, the CDR3 is TGCAGTGCTAGCGGGGGGAACGGGCATGAGCAGTTCTTC.